This T cell receptor beta chain is drawn from a study of blood T cell repertoires in COVID-19. Study-wide context: The analysed material was cDNA or gDNA that came from T cells, B-cell-depleted T cells, or PBMCs.

CDR1 is KGHSH, CDR2 LQKENI, per germline. The CDR3 totals 14 residues. V shed 4 bases and J shed 0 bases, with 10 bases lying between them. Participant-reported clinical history was the basis for cohort assignment. Per the original data handling: Amplification from reference gene primers served as the basis for estimated nucleated cell counts. The table came from immunoSEQ multiplex PCR; TCRdb's copy has only in-frame clones and leaves some out. D and trimming were read from the DNA, whereas the V and J calls and clone size are those reported in that table. This sample has 200,000 to 300,000 clones, with approximately 90% found just once.

The sequencing sample was made of PBMCs or T cells enriched from blood (not recorded which). The sequence was obtained from a woman between 40 and 50 years old with acute COVID-19. The V call is TRBV18, the J call TRBJ2-7; D gene ambiguous. The CDR3 sequence is CASSQDGASYEQYF. The CDR3 nucleotides are TGTGCCAGCTCACAAGACGGAGCCTCCTACGAGCAGTACTTC.